These 17 T cell receptor delta chains were all obtained from the same sample, sequenced in a study of gamma-delta T cells after stem cell transplantation. TCRdb processed the RT-PCR reads again with the CATT caller. Altogether approximately 1,300 delta-chain clones are present, more than 5.5% being singletons, with the ten largest covering approximately 45%. Sequencing input: gamma-delta T cells. Receptors originate from a human donor. It is not recorded whose cells these are; they may come from a transplant donor.

Comments on this clone: This DNA's translation and the protein TCRdb lists, from a much larger clone, do not match at residue 3, likely due to a read error; the protein shown is translated from the DNA. This sequence joins TRDV2 and TRDJ1; TRDD3 agrees at 13 bases. The J segment lost 4 bases and the V segment lost 9 bases, leaving 19 bases of the junction unmatched. Germline loops: CDR1 GEAIGNYY, CDR2 EKD. This CDR3 region has 18 residues. CDR3 in amino acids: CARAPLVLGDTRSDKLIF. In nucleotides, the CDR3 is TGTGCCCGTGCCCCCCTAGTACTGGGGGATACGCGAAGCGATAAACTCATCTTT.

About this clone: Translating this DNA gives a protein that differs at residue 15 from the TCRdb one, which belongs to a much larger clone; a read error is likely, and the protein shown is this translation. The genes are TRDV2 and TRDJ2, with 9 nucleotides matching TRDD3. The CDR3 extends over 18 amino acids. Germline assignment: CDR1 GEAIGNYY and CDR2 EKD. In DNA, the CDR3 is TGTGCCTGTGACAAAATGGGTGCTGGGGATACGGTGACAGCACGACTCTTCTTT. It specifies CACDKMGAGDTVTARLFF.

This clone was recorded a few times. It differs at one base from a far larger clone, so likely a read error. Additional DNA sequences in this sample encode the identical CDR3. The rearrangement joins TRDV2 to TRDJ1; 8 bases are shared with TRDD3. The CDR3 has 16 residues. The germline V gene has CDR1 GEAIGNYY and CDR2 EKD. After removal of 3 bases from V and 11 bases from J, the junction contained 19 bases not matched to a gene. This CDR3 reads CACDSAFPGTGGWLIF. CDR3 sequence (DNA): TGTGCCTGTGACTCAGCCTTCCCCGGTACTGGGGGGTGGCTCATCTTT.

Turning to this clone: The translation of this DNA and the TCRdb protein of a much larger clone differ at residue 11, probably owing to a read error; the protein shown here is translated from the DNA. The gene calls are TRDV2 and TRDJ1; 7 nucleotides line up with TRDD3. The CDR3 runs 17 residues. V gave up 2 bases and J gave up 1 base; unmatched junction bases: 12. Germline V gene lookup returns CDR1 GEAIGNYY and CDR2 EKD. CDR3 protein: CACDILGRIEGTDKLIF. CDR3 coding DNA: TGTGCCTGTGACATACTGGGGAGAATAGAGGGCACCGATAAACTCATCTTT.

As regards this clone: TCRdb has a much larger clone's protein, which differs at residue 4 from the translation of this DNA, likely because of a read error; what is shown is the protein translated from the DNA. The rearrangement uses TRDV2 and TRDJ1; 8 positions match TRDD3. The germline V gene encodes CDR1 GEAIGNYY and CDR2 EKD. This CDR3 is 16 amino acids long. The chain's CDR3 is CACGTVGIQGTDKLIF. CDR3 nucleotide sequence: TGTGCCTGTGGCACCGTGGGGATACAAGGGACCGATAAACTCATCTTT.

About this clone itself: Translating this DNA gives a protein that differs at residue 5 from the TCRdb one, which belongs to a much larger clone; a read error is likely, and the protein shown is this translation. This rearrangement joins TRDV2 to TRDJ1; TRDD3 agrees at 9 bases. After removal of 3 bases from V and 0 bases from J, the junction contained 13 bases not matched to a gene. This CDR3 contains 18 residues. Germline CDR1 reads GEAIGNYY; CDR2 reads EKD. CDR3 coding DNA: TGTGCCTGTGACGCCGTGACTGGGGGAGAATCATACACCGATAAACTCATCTTT. This gives the protein CACDAVTGGESYTDKLIF.

This clone was recorded a few times. TCRdb has a much larger clone's protein, which differs at residue 11 from the translation of this DNA, likely because of a read error; what is shown is the protein translated from the DNA. The gene calls are TRDV2 and TRDJ1, with 9 bases matching TRDD3. Germline V gene lookup returns CDR1 GEAIGNYY and CDR2 EKD. This CDR3 comprises 15 residues. The DNA for the CDR3 is TGTGCCTGTGACACCTCTGGGGGATCCACCAATAAACTCATCTTT. It specifies CACDTSGGSTNKLIF.

This clone was counted a few times. It is likely a read error: a sequence one base away is far more abundant. The sample holds other DNA sequences that translate to the same CDR3. This sequence joins TRDV1 and TRDJ1, with D perhaps being TRDD2 or TRDD3 (7 bases each). There are 16 residues in the CDR3. V was trimmed by 4 bases and J by 5 bases, leaving 20 bases between them. Germline CDR1 TSWWSYY, CDR2 QGS. CDR3 sequence reads: CALGAFLLGPTDKLIF. The CDR3 bases are TGTGCTCTTGGGGCATTCCTACTGGGGCCTACAGATAAACTCATCTTT.

This clone was seen only a few times. TCRdb's protein for this DNA is that of a much larger clone and differs from the translation at residue 6, likely a read error; the protein shown is the DNA translation. The J gene is TRDJ1, the V gene TRDV2; TRDD3 is a possible D gene (6 bases). V dropped 9 bases and J dropped 0 bases, with 22 bases sitting between them. The length of the CDR3 is 16 residues. CDR1 is GEAIGNYY and CDR2 is EKD in the germline V gene. This CDR3 reads CAVNGRGESYTDKLIF. CDR3 nucleotides: TGTGCCGTGAACGGGCGGGGGGAATCGTACACCGATAAACTCATCTTT.

About this clone: This likely traces to a read error, being one base from a far larger clone. Distinct nucleotide sequences in the sample also encode this CDR3. V and J are TRDV2 and TRDJ1; 8 bases match TRDD3. The V and J ends lost 0 bases and 4 bases, in that order; junction bases with no gene match: 27. The CDR3 covers 22 residues. Germline CDR1 is GEAIGNYY and CDR2 is EKD. As DNA, the CDR3 is TGTGCCTGTGACACCGTTCATCCTACTCGGTTGGGGGATGGGAAGCTCAACGATAAACTCATCTTT. Amino acids: CACDTVHPTRLGDGKLNDKLIF.

Turning to this clone: A single base is all that separates this from a far larger clone, so a read error is likely. The same CDR3 also results from other DNA sequences found in this sample. The CDR3 protein is CACDTSGGSTDKLIF. The CDR3 region has the DNA TGTGCCTGTGACACCTCTGGGGGATCCACCGATAAACTCATTTTT. The gene calls are TRDV2 and TRDJ1, with TRDD3 matching over 9 bases. This CDR3 comprises 15 residues. The V gene's germline CDR1 is GEAIGNYY and CDR2 EKD.

In the case of this clone: The mismatch at residue 3 between this DNA's translation and the TCRdb protein of a much larger clone likely reflects a read error; the protein shown is translated from the DNA. V and J are TRDV2 and TRDJ1; 8 nucleotides align to TRDD3. CDR3 length equals 18 residues. Looked up from germline, CDR1 is GEAIGNYY and CDR2 is EKD. As DNA, the CDR3 is TGTGCCCGTGATACTATCCGCGGGGCTGGGGGAGACACCGATAAACTCATCTTT. Translation gives CARDTIRGAGGDTDKLIF.

The chain combines TRDV2 with TRDJ3; 9 bases are a match to TRDD3. Trimming took 0 bases from V and 16 from J; bases not matched to a gene: 21. The CDR3 is made up of 19 amino acids. CDR1 GEAIGNYY and CDR2 EKD come from the germline V gene. CDR3 nucleotide sequence: TGTGCCTGTGACACCGTACTGGGGGACCCCTCTTGGGACACCTGGCAGATGTTTTTC. Translating it yields CACDTVLGDPSWDTWQMFF.

This clone has just a few counts. The translation of this DNA and the TCRdb protein of a much larger clone differ at residue 12, probably owing to a read error; the protein shown here is translated from the DNA. The chain has TRDV2 and TRDJ1; 11 positions agree with TRDD3. The ends lost 0 bases at V and 0 bases at J; junction bases unmatched: 14. Per germline, CDR1 GEAIGNYY and CDR2 EKD. This CDR3 contains 20 residues. CDR3 nucleotide sequence: TGTGCCTGTGACACCGTTGTACTGGGGGATAGGGGTGACTACACCGATAAACTCATCTTT. This encodes CACDTVVLGDRGDYTDKLIF.

A note on this clone: TCRdb records a much larger clone's protein for this DNA, with a difference at residue 5 that likely arises from a read error; the protein given is the translation of the DNA. The rearrangement uses TRDV2 and TRDJ1; no definite D call. Germline V gene lookup returns CDR1 GEAIGNYY and CDR2 EKD. Trimming removed 3 bases from V and 2 bases from J, with 12 bases in between. This CDR3 is 14 amino acids long. The CDR3 loop reads CACDAVMATDKLIF. The CDR3 nucleotides read TGTGCCTGTGACGCCGTTATGGCGACCGATAAACTCATCTTT.

This clone was recorded a few times. V and J are TRDV1 and TRDJ1; perhaps TRDD3 as D (6 bases). Germline CDR1 TSWWSYY, CDR2 QGS. The V and J ends lost 3 bases and 1 base respectively, with 15 bases between them. The CDR3 sequence is 16 residues long. The CDR3 nucleotides read TGTGCTCTTGGGGACGGGGCTGGGGAAGCCACCGATAAACTCATCTTT. It codes for CALGDGAGEATDKLIF.

This clone qualifies as hyperexpanded. This specimen includes other DNA sequences encoding the same CDR3. This chain connects TRDV2 to TRDJ1; possible D gene TRDD3, 6 bases. The germline V gene has CDR1 GEAIGNYY and CDR2 EKD. Trimming took 0 bases from V and 1 from J, leaving 8 bases between them. This CDR3 contains 14 residues. The CDR3 coding sequence is TGTGCCTGTGACACCGTGGGGGGCACCGATAAACTCATCTTT. Amino acid sequence: CACDTVGGTDKLIF.